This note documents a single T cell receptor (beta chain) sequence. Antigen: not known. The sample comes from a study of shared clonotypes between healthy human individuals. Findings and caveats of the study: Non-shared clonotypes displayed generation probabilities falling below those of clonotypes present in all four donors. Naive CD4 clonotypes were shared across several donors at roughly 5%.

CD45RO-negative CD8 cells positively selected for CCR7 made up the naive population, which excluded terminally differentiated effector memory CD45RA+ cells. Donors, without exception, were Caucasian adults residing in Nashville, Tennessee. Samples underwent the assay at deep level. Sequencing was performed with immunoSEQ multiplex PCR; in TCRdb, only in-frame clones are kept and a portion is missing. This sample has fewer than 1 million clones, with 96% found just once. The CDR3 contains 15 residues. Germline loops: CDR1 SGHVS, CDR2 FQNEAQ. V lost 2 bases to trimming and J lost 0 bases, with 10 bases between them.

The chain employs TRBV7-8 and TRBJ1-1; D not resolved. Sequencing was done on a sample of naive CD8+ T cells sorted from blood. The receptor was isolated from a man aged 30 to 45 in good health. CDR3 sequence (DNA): TGTGCCAGCAGCTTAAAACGCCAATTGAACACTGAAGCTTTCTTT. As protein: CASSLKRQLNTEAFF.